The 5 T cell receptor beta chains presented below share a single source sample, sequenced in a study of T cell clonality in common variable immunodeficiency. The protocol was immunoSEQ multiplex PCR, while the TCRdb copy is restricted to in-frame clones and leaves out a portion. Singletons are absent from the sample, which has 6,500 to 8,500 clones. Findings and limits, study-wide: In common variable immunodeficiency, TCR beta chains reportedly carried fewer deletions and N-nucleotide insertions.

These TCRs are of unknown antigen specificity. Input material: peripheral blood mononuclear cells. The source is a human donor with common variable immunodeficiency.

This clone was seen a handful of times. The sequence runs out 3 residues before the end of the CDR3; the remainder is reconstructed from the germline J gene. The chain joins TRBV2 to TRBJ2-7, with TRBD2 matching over 7 bases. Germline V gene lookup returns CDR1 SNHLY and CDR2 FYNNEI. V shed 6 bases and J 3 bases; nucleotides not matched to a gene: 14. CDR3 size: 16 residues. This chain's CDR3 is CASSRTSIPGDYEQYF. The covered CDR3 bases are TGTGCCAGCAGCCGGACTAGTATTCCTGGTGACTACGAG. The full variable domain, its missing parts supplied by reference TRBV2 and TRBJ2-7, is EPEVTQTPSHQVTQMGQEVILRCVPISNHLYFYWYRQILGQKVEFLVSFYNNEISEKSEIFDDQFSVERPDGSNFTLKIRSTKLEDSAMYFCASSRTSIPGDYEQYFGPGTRLTVT.

This clone was detected only a few times. The read gets to within 3 residues of the CDR3 end, and the germline J gene fills in the rest. This chain joins TRBV19 and TRBJ1-5; 8 nucleotides match TRBD1. V lost 4 bases and J lost 5; bases outside the gene matches: 10. The CDR3 covers 16 residues. Germline values: CDR1 LNHDA, CDR2 SQIVND (reference sequence). CDR3 DNA (partial): TGTGCCAGTAGTACGGTCGACAGGGGTGACGATCAGCCC. Amino acids: CASSTVDRGDDQP. The whole CDR3 region reads CASSTVDRGDDQPQHF.

By share, this clone counts as medium-sized. Sequencing ends 3 residues short of the CDR3 end; the germline J gene provides the rest. The chain couples TRBV29-1 to TRBJ2-3; 8 nucleotides align to TRBD1. This CDR3 contains 14 residues. CDR1 and CDR2 (germline): SQVTM, ANQGSEA. J gave up 0 bases and V 7 bases, and 6 bases lay outside the gene matches. The CDR3 reads CSGQQGESTDTQYF. The CDR3 bases that were read are TGCAGCGGACAACAGGGGGAAAGCACAGATACG.

This clone was detected a few times. The read ends 3 residues before the CDR3 terminus; that terminus is restored from the germline J gene. V usage is TRBV7-9 and J usage is TRBJ2-7, with a possible D match to TRBD1 (5 bases). Germline-derived CDR1 and CDR2 are SEHNR and FQNEAQ (reference sequence). The CDR3 extends over 13 amino acids. Trimming stripped 1 base from V and 3 bases from J, with 7 bases between. Here the CDR3 reads CASSLVGDYEQYF. The DNA read from the CDR3 is TGTGCCAGCAGCTTAGTAGGGGACTACGAG.

This clone was found a few times. The CDR3 is cut off 3 residues early in the read; its end comes from the germline J gene. The chain has TRBV7-8 and TRBJ1-6; 8 nucleotides match TRBD1. The CDR3 totals 14 residues. With 1 base clipped from V and 9 bases from J, the junction kept 2 bases outside the gene matches. Germline CDR1 is SGHVS and CDR2 is FQNEAQ. The sequenced part of the CDR3 DNA is TGTGCCAGCAGCTTAGAGACAGGGGCTTCACCC. It is translated as CASSLETGASP. The full CDR3 sequence reads CASSLETGASPLHF.